These 5 T cell receptor beta chains were all obtained from the same sample, sequenced in a study of graft-versus-host responses after intestinal transplantation. Data came from immunoSEQ multiplex PCR; TCRdb stores just in-frame clones and leaves some out. The sample carries approximately 54,000 clones, 75% to 95% recorded once. The starting material was PBMCs, obtained approximately 97 weeks after intestinal transplant. Source of these receptors: a human patient who received an intestinal transplant, so some T cells may come from the graft donor.

The V gene is TRBV18, the J gene TRBJ2-1; D uncertain. V gave up 2 bases and J gave up 8 bases, with 7 bases separating them. Germline-derived CDR1 and CDR2 are KGHSH and LQKENI. The CDR3 consists of 12 residues. The CDR3 sequence: CASSPSRDEQFF. DNA of the CDR3: TGTGCCAGCTCACCAAGCCGGGATGAGCAGTTCTTC.

V usage is TRBV9 and J usage is TRBJ2-1; the D gene is possibly TRBD2 (5 bases). Germline CDR1 SGDLS, CDR2 YYNGEE. Trimming left V 1 base short and J 8 bases short, with 10 bases between. The CDR3 loop spans 13 amino acids. CDR3 amino acids: CASSVFGKDEQFF. In DNA, the CDR3 is TGTGCCAGCAGCGTATTCGGGAAAGATGAGCAGTTCTTC. Combining the CDR3 with reference TRBV9 and TRBJ2-1 gives the whole variable domain DSGVTQTPKHLITATGQRVTLRCSPRSGDLSVYWYQQSLDQGLQFLIQYYNGEERAKGNILERFSAQQFPDLHSELNLSSLELGDSALYFCASSVFGKDEQFFGPGTRLTVL.

The rearrangement links TRBV5-1 to TRBJ1-2; 7 bases line up with TRBD1. Germline V lookup: CDR1 SGHRS, CDR2 YFSETQ. V lost 0 bases to trimming and J lost 8 bases; unmatched junction nucleotides: 13. The CDR3 consists of 16 residues. The DNA for the CDR3 is TGCGCCAGCAGCTTGGGCCGACAGGGCTATATTCAGGGCTACACCTTC. Translating gives CASSLGRQGYIQGYTF.

This chain uses TRBV1 with TRBJ1-5. TRBV1 is an annotated pseudogene. This CDR3 is built from 17 residues. The CDR3 nucleotides read TGCACCAGCAGCCAAGATCCGGGGTTTTATAGCAATCAGCCCCAGCATTTT. It is translated as CTSSQDPGFYSNQPQHF.

The V and J genes are TRBV7-9 and TRBJ2-3; D call uncertain. Germline V gene data show CDR1 as SEHNR and CDR2 as FQNEAQ (reference sequence). V was cut by 1 base and J by 6 bases, with 5 bases left in between. The CDR3 contains 12 residues. The CDR3 nucleotides are TGTGCCAGCAGCTTAGTTGCGGATACGCAGTATTTT. Translating gives CASSLVADTQYF.